The sequence of this T cell receptor delta chain was determined in a study of gamma-delta T cells after stem cell transplantation. Trimming cost V 0 bases and J 1 base, with 11 bases left between them. Germline V gene data show CDR1 as GEAIGNYY and CDR2 as EKD. This CDR3 contains 15 residues. TCRdb re-called clones from the RT-PCR reads via CATT. The table has under 3,000 delta-chain clones, 44% seen once; the top ten hold about a fifth. Sequenced: gamma-delta T cells. This TCR derives from a human donor. It is not recorded whose cells these are; they may come from a transplant donor. V and J are TRDV2 and TRDJ1; the D is unclear. CDR3 DNA sequence: TGTGCCTGTGACACCGTCTCCCTCCGCACCGATAAACTCATCTTT. Protein sequence: CACDTVSLRTDKLIF.